The 19 T cell receptor beta chains listed next were all sequenced from one sample in a study of blood T cells in healthy people across ages. Alongside a J-beta primer mix, a sample-barcoded 5' primer served in a second PCR lasting about 7 to 11 cycles. A single record per CDR3 protein comes from TCRdb applying MiXCR to the 5' RACE reads. This sample has about 1,500,000 distinct CDR3 sequences, with about 40% found just once. Specimen: blood. The receptors stem from a woman under 30 in good health.

V gene TRBV21-1 combines with J gene TRBJ2-7; the table's D call of TRBD1 was not tested on the DNA. TRBV21-1 is designated a pseudogene. CDR3 length: 18 amino acids. CDR3 region: CASSKRGMWVDPWREQYF. In DNA, the CDR3 is TGTGCCAGCAGCAAAAGGGGGATGTGGGTAGATCCCTGGAGGGAGCAGTACTTC.

The chain couples TRBV11-2 to TRBJ2-1, with 9 bases fitting TRBD1. Germline V CDR1 and CDR2: SGHAT, FQNNGV. This CDR3 has 16 residues. V lost 5 bases, J lost 5 bases, and 10 bases stayed unmatched. Here the CDR3 DNA reads TGTGCCAGCAGCCTTATCGCCGGGACAGGGCACAATGAGCAGTTCTTC. Translation gives CASSLIAGTGHNEQFF.

The chain couples TRBV12-3 or TRBV12-4 to TRBJ1-5; D call uncertain. The CDR3 extends over 13 amino acids. V lost 4 bases to trimming and J lost 3 bases, with 7 bases between them. The CDR3 nucleotides are TGTGCCAGCAGTTCCAGAAACAATCAGCCCCAGCATTTT. Protein product: CASSSRNNQPQHF.

The chain has TRBV25-1 and TRBJ1-2; D is unclear. Looked up from germline, CDR1 is MGHDK and CDR2 is SYGVNS. This CDR3 region has 13 residues. V lost 4 bases, J lost 8 bases, and 14 bases lay in between. The CDR3: CASSGTYPTGYTF. In nucleotides, the CDR3 is TGTGCCAGCAGTGGAACATACCCCACGGGCTACACCTTC.

V usage is TRBV5-1 and J usage is TRBJ2-7; 7 nucleotides agree with TRBD1. Germline-derived CDR1 and CDR2 are SGHRS and YFSETQ. The CDR3 has 13 amino acids. V lost 4 bases and J lost 5; bases outside the gene matches: 6. The CDR3 sequence: CASSPTGPHEQYF. The CDR3 DNA reads TGCGCCAGCAGCCCGACAGGGCCCCACGAGCAGTACTTC.

This clonotype was seen a few times. The chain employs TRBV29-1 and TRBJ2-7; tentative D call: TRBD1 (6 bases). Trimming took off 6 bases at V and 4 bases at J, with 19 bases between the two ends. The CDR3 has 14 residues. The germline CDR1 and CDR2 sequences are SQVTM and ANQGSEA. CDR3 amino acids: CSVRPTGRNYEQYF. CDR3 in DNA: TGCAGCGTGAGACCGACAGGACGAAATTACGAGCAGTACTTC.

The CDR3 protein is CAISDRGGGTPHEQYF. The DNA for the CDR3 is TGTGCCATCAGTGATAGAGGCGGGGGGACTCCCCACGAGCAGTACTTC. The chain links TRBV10-3 to TRBJ2-7, with 8 bases lining up with TRBD2. CDR3 length: 16 residues. Germline V lookup: CDR1 ENHRY, CDR2 SYGVKD. V gave up 3 bases and J gave up 5 bases; unmatched junction bases: 12.

The rearrangement joins TRBV30 to TRBJ1-1; D unresolved. V was shortened by 5 bases and J by 1 base, with 8 bases between the two germline ends. Germline V lookup: CDR1 GTSNPN, CDR2 SVGIG (reference sequence). CDR3 length: 12 amino acids. DNA for the CDR3: TGTGCCTGGGGTCGAGGGAACACTGAAGCTTTCTTT. Its translation is CAWGRGNTEAFF. The whole variable domain, filled in from reference TRBV30 and TRBJ1-1, reads SQTIHQWPATLVQPVGSPLSLECTVEGTSNPNLYWYRQAAGRGLQLLFYSVGIGQISSEVPQNLSASRPQDRQFILSSKKLLLSDSGFYLCAWGRGNTEAFFGQGTRLTVV.

This chain uses TRBV6-1 with TRBJ2-1; 11 nucleotides align to TRBD2. The length of the CDR3 is 16 residues. Germline CDR1 and CDR2: MNHNS and SASEGT. With V trimmed by 6 bases and J by 6 bases, 10 bases remained unmatched. CDR3 nucleotides: TGTGCCAGCAGGCCCCACCCTAGCGGGAGGATCAATGAGCAGTTCTTC. This codes for CASRPHPSGRINEQFF.

J is TRBJ2-2 and V is TRBV24-1; 11 positions agree with TRBD1. The CDR3 length is 16 residues. Losses at the gene ends were 8 bases for V and 4 bases for J; bases not matched to a gene: 8. CDR1 and CDR2 from the germline V gene are KGHDR and SFDVKD. CDR3 in amino acids: CATKGPGQGVTGELFF. The CDR3 DNA sequence: TGTGCCACCAAAGGACCGGGACAGGGGGTCACCGGGGAGCTGTTTTTT.

The CDR3 DNA reads TGCGCCAGCAGCTTGGCGGGACTAGCGGGGGGGCCGACCCAGTGGGAGTACTTC. It specifies CASSLAGLAGGPTQWEYF. The chain joins TRBV5-1 to TRBJ2-7; the match to TRBD2 covers 16 bases. Trimming removed 0 bases from V and 11 bases from J; junction bases left unmatched: 14. Germline V gives CDR1 SGHRS, CDR2 YFSETQ. The CDR3 is made up of 18 amino acids.

The rearrangement links TRBV9 to TRBJ1-1, with a weak D call TRBD1 (5 bases). The CDR3 consists of 16 residues. V was trimmed by 0 bases and J by 5 bases, leaving 17 bases between them. Germline-derived CDR1 and CDR2 are SGDLS and YYNGEE. DNA for the CDR3: TGTGCCAGCAGCGTAGGTTTGGGGGTAGTGGGTACTGAAGCTTTCTTT. It specifies CASSVGLGVVGTEAFF.

This chain links TRBV7-9 with TRBJ1-6; D is uncertain. From germline, CDR1 is SEHNR and CDR2 FQNEAQ (reference sequence). The V end was cut by 4 bases, the J end by 7 bases, with 5 bases between. The CDR3 length is 12 residues. For the CDR3, the DNA is TGTGCCAGCAGCTCCACCAATTCACCCCTCCACTTT. Its protein is CASSSTNSPLHF.

The chain employs TRBV6-1 and TRBJ2-7; the D gene is possibly TRBD1 (6 bases). In germline, CDR1 is MNHNS, CDR2 SASEGT. CDR3 size: 14 residues. V was cut by 5 bases and J by 10 bases, with 21 bases left in between. In DNA, the CDR3 is TGTGCCAGCAGTCTGCTGACAGGTGATGGGATTCAGTACTTC. Protein product: CASSLLTGDGIQYF.

The chain joins TRBV10-3 to TRBJ2-1, with TRBD2 matching over 7 bases. The CDR3 contains 17 residues. Germline CDR1 ENHRY, CDR2 SYGVKD. Trimming removed 0 bases from V and 6 bases from J; junction bases left unmatched: 11. CDR3 sequence reads: CAISESTGGVGGNEQFF. CDR3 DNA sequence: TGTGCCATCAGTGAGTCGACGGGGGGAGTTGGTGGCAATGAGCAGTTCTTC.

This chain links TRBV7-2 with TRBJ1-5, with 7 nucleotides matching TRBD1. In germline, CDR1 is SGHTA, CDR2 FQGNSA. This CDR3 has 16 amino acids. Germline trimming cut 1 base from V and 1 base from J; bases unmatched to any gene: 4. CDR3 sequence reads: CASSLEVGGSNQPQHF. The CDR3 coding sequence is TGTGCCAGCAGCTTAGAGGTAGGGGGCAGCAATCAGCCCCAGCATTTT.

The chain recombines TRBV12-3 or TRBV12-4 with TRBJ2-3, with 14 bases identical to TRBD2. The CDR3 loop spans 18 amino acids. The V gene end was trimmed by 6 bases and the J gene end by 4 bases; junction bases not matched to a gene: 12. The CDR3 region has the DNA TGTGCCAGCAGCCCTGGGACTAGCGGGGGTTCTAGAGCAGATACGCAGTATTTT. It encodes CASSPGTSGGSRADTQYF.

This clonotype has only one observation. The junction does not match germline at one end; this may be a read error. The V gene is TRBV27, the J gene TRBJ2-7; D gene uncertain. Per the germline V gene, CDR1 is MNHEY and CDR2 is SMNVEV (reference sequence). There are 16 residues in the CDR3. In DNA form, the CDR3 reads TGTGCCAACAGTCACATACAGCACCAGACCTACAATGAGCAGTACTTC. This translates into CANSHIQHQTYNEQYF.

This clonotype was observed a handful of times. V usage is TRBV15 and J usage is TRBJ1-2; D not certain. This CDR3 is built from 15 residues. V was clipped by 3 bases and J by 7 bases, with 18 bases between them. Germline CDR1 and CDR2: LNHNV and YYDKDF (reference sequence). CDR3 in amino acids: CATSSEQTVVVGYTF. CDR3 nucleotide sequence: TGTGCCACCAGCAGCGAACAAACCGTTGTGGTTGGCTACACCTTC.